The TCR beta chain described here comes from a study of OX40 agonist ivuxolimab in advanced cancers. In the study overall: The costimulatory receptor OX40 (CD134) was targeted by ivuxolimab, a fully human IgG2 agonistic monoclonal antibody. Intravenous ivuxolimab was administered to patients every 2 weeks at six dose levels: 0.01, 0.1, 0.3, 1.5, 3 and 10 mg/kg. Among the approximately 54 dose-escalation patients, about 19 had hepatocellular carcinoma, some 15 melanoma, 9 renal cell carcinoma and 9 head and neck cancer. A male proportion of 75% to 85% and a mean age of around 60 years, ranging from about 23 to 90, were recorded for the dose-escalation cohort. Prior anti-PD-1, anti-PD-L1 or anti-CTLA-4 therapy was permitted, and checkpoint inhibitors had been received by about 44% of dose-escalation patients. Partial responses were achieved by three dose-escalation patients, of whom one had hepatocellular carcinoma and two had cutaneous melanoma. Peripheral TCRbeta sequencing aimed to test whether ivuxolimab altered TCR sequence diversity and caused clonal T-cell expansion. The paper covers the monotherapy dose-escalation part of the phase I ivuxolimab trial, which included N of about 51 patients. The full study reports these points: Low levels of normalized T-cell clonal expansion were also seen in some patients who did not respond. Antigen specificity was not determined for the clonally expanded peripheral T cells. After ivuxolimab, more expanded clones were found on average in CD8+ T cells than in CD4+ T cells. In the 0.1-3.0 mg/kg groups, partial responders had among the lowest normalized peripheral clonal expansion, particularly in CD8+ T cells. At doses of 0.1 to 3.0 mg/kg, clonal expansion of both CD4+ and CD8+ T cells in blood was seen between baseline and week 6.

A word on this clone: No antigen is known for it. No per-base quality is available; no much larger clone lies one base away.

To sequence the TCRbeta CDR3 region, genomic DNA was isolated from the sorted cells. The immunoSEQ Assay was used for sequencing of TCRbeta CDR3 regions. The table comes from immuneACCESS by way of TCRdb, which keeps in-frame sequences with V and J called. Part of the clones is missing from these tables; in studies checked, under half for an unresolved V gene and the rest for unknown reasons. This sample lists about 61,000 clones; about nine tenths were detected once. Approximately 23% of the sample lies in the top ten. CDR1 and CDR2, per the germline V gene, are LGHNA and YNFKEQ. A distance of 14 bases separates the germline ends of V and J, which lose 4 bases and 2 bases respectively. Reading from cysteine to phenylalanine, the CDR3 counts 15 amino acids. The kept DNA is CDR3 alone, 45 bases in frame from the first base. The trial excluded patients who had a history of autoimmune disease or were on systemic immunosuppression. Peripheral blood for TCR sequencing was collected from all dose cohorts at baseline, on cycle 4 day 1, and on cycle 7 day 1. Samples came from an open-label, multicenter, first-in-human phase I dose-escalation trial of ivuxolimab. Adults with locally advanced or metastatic melanoma, renal cell carcinoma, hepatocellular carcinoma or head and neck squamous cell carcinoma were enrolled in the trial. Before TCR sequencing, CD4+ and CD8+ T cells were separately sorted from peripheral blood.

Sequencing was performed on CD4+ or CD8+ T cells sorted from blood, taken in a trial of the OX40 agonist ivuxolimab. This TCR came from an adult with an advanced solid tumor such as melanoma, head and neck, liver or kidney cancer. Here the chain combines TRBV4-2 and TRBJ1-1, with a weak D call of TRBD1 (5 bases match). The DNA sequence follows: TGTGCCAGCAGCCTGGAGACGACAGTAAACACTGAAGCTTTCTTT. The translation is CASSLETTVNTEAFF.